One sample yielded the 21 T cell receptor beta chains listed below, sequenced in a study of blood T cell repertoires in COVID-19 (dated by TCRdb to the early 2020s). To prepare the library, the immunoSEQ multiplex PCR assay was applied. What TCRdb holds here is the immuneACCESS table cut down to in-frame rearrangements. Part of the clones is not present; checked against another copy, under half of the missing clones reflect an unresolved V gene, and the others are unexplained. The sample has about 86,000 clones on record, 65% to 85% of them singletons. In total, the top ten clones hold 30% to 35% of the sample. Material for sequencing was peripheral blood. These receptors were taken from an elderly woman with active or convalescent COVID-19.

The chain joins TRBV5-1 to TRBJ2-3; 14 bases line up with TRBD2. Trimming cost V 3 bases and J 6 bases; bases outside gene matches: 6. The CDR3 sequence is 16 residues long. CDR1 is SGHRS and CDR2 is YFSETQ in the germline V gene. CDR3 loop: CASSYEGLAGVDTQYF. The CDR3 DNA follows: TGCGCCAGCAGCTACGAGGGACTAGCGGGAGTGGATACGCAGTATTTT. Combining the CDR3 with reference TRBV5-1 and TRBJ2-3 gives the whole variable domain KAGVTQTPRYLIKTRGQQVTLSCSPISGHRSVSWYQQTPGQGLQFLFEYFSETQRNKGNFPGRFSGRQFSNSRSEMNVSTLELGDSALYLCASSYEGLAGVDTQYFGPGTRLTVL.

This chain's CDR3 is CASSDSGQGNTEAFF. The CDR3 nucleotides read TGTGCCAGCAGTGATTCGGGACAGGGGAACACTGAAGCTTTCTTT. This chain links TRBV25-1 with TRBJ1-1, with 9 bases identical to TRBD1. The CDR3 consists of 15 residues. Germline-derived CDR1 and CDR2 are MGHDK and SYGVNS. V trimming: 3 bases; J trimming: 1 base; junction bases outside the gene matches: 3.

J is TRBJ2-1 and V is TRBV3-1 (or the pseudogene TRBV3-2); D is possibly TRBD1 (6 bases). Trimming cost V 1 base and J 4 bases, with 14 bases left between them. The CDR3 runs to 16 residues. CDR1 LGHDT and CDR2 YNNKEL come from the germline V gene (reference sequence). In DNA, the CDR3 is TGTGCCAGCAGCCAAGTGGTGACAGGAGTTTACAATGAGCAGTTCTTC. As protein: CASSQVVTGVYNEQFF.

This clone occurred a few times. This chain connects TRBV19 to TRBJ1-2; 7 nucleotides agree with TRBD1. The CDR3 sequence is 16 residues long. With 2 bases clipped from V and 5 bases from J, the junction kept 11 bases outside the gene matches. Germline assignment: CDR1 LNHDA and CDR2 SQIVND (reference sequence). CDR3 nucleotides: TGTGCCAGTAGTATATCACCGGGACAGCAGAGGTATGGCTACACCTTC. As protein: CASSISPGQQRYGYTF.

V gene TRBV19 combines with J gene TRBJ2-6; D ambiguous. V was shortened by 4 bases and J by 1 base, with 5 bases between the two germline ends. There are 14 residues in the CDR3. The V gene's germline CDR1 is LNHDA and CDR2 SQIVND (reference sequence). The CDR3 nucleotides are TGTGCCAGTAGTACCCAGTCTGGGGCCAACGTCCTGACTTTC. Amino acids: CASSTQSGANVLTF.

This clone showed up just a few times. The CDR3 sequence is CASSPTQPAGGQETQYF. In DNA, the CDR3 is TGTGCCAGCAGCCCCACTCAACCAGCGGGGGGCCAAGAGACCCAGTACTTC. The chain uses TRBV5-8 and TRBJ2-5; 9 bases map to TRBD2. With V trimmed by 4 bases and J by 1 base, 11 bases remained unmatched. The CDR3 is 17 amino acids. Germline V gives CDR1 SGHTS, CDR2 YDEGEE.

The rearrangement joins TRBV30 to TRBJ2-7; 8 nucleotides agree with TRBD1. Germline V CDR1 and CDR2: GTSNPN, SVGIG (reference sequence). The J segment lost 2 bases and the V segment lost 7 bases, leaving 13 bases of the junction unmatched. The CDR3 length is 15 residues. This CDR3 reads CAFTRQGPPTYEQYF. CDR3 DNA: TGTGCCTTTACCCGACAGGGGCCGCCCACCTACGAGCAGTACTTC.

This rearrangement joins TRBV5-1 to TRBJ1-1, with 8 bases fitting TRBD1. The germline gives CDR1 SGHRS, CDR2 YFSETQ. The CDR3 contains 15 residues. V lost 4 bases to trimming and J lost 5 bases; unmatched junction nucleotides: 10. In DNA, the CDR3 is TGCGCCAGCAGCGGTCCCGGACAGGGAAGTACTGAAGCTTTCTTT. Encoded protein: CASSGPGQGSTEAFF.

The CDR3 sequence: CASSIAQGLYGYTF. CDR3 in DNA: TGTGCCAGTAGTATAGCTCAGGGCTTGTACGGCTACACCTTC. The chain is built from TRBV19 and TRBJ1-2; D possibly corresponds to TRBD1 (5 bases). From germline, CDR1 is LNHDA and CDR2 SQIVND (reference sequence). There are 14 residues in the CDR3. V lost 1 base and J 8 bases, leaving 14 bases between the germline ends. Drawing the rest from reference TRBV19 and TRBJ1-2, the complete variable domain is DGGITQSPKYLFRKEGQNVTLSCEQNLNHDAMYWYRQDPGQGLRLIYYSQIVNDFQKGDIAEGYSVSREKKESFPLTVTSAQKNPTAFYLCASSIAQGLYGYTFGSGTRLTVV.

This rearrangement joins TRBV7-2 to TRBJ1-6; perhaps TRBD1 as D (5 bases). The V end was cut by 1 base, the J end by 13 bases, with 14 bases between. CDR1 is SGHTA, CDR2 FQGNSA, per germline. The CDR3 consists of 14 residues. In DNA form, the CDR3 reads TGTGCCAGCAGCTTAGTGCCGGGGGGATCCCCCCTCCACTTT. Its translation: CASSLVPGGSPLHF.

This clone ranks as medium-sized. V gene TRBV4-1 combines with J gene TRBJ1-4; 7 bases match TRBD1. V trimming: 6 bases; J trimming: 7 bases; junction bases outside the gene matches: 8. CDR1 is MGHRA and CDR2 is YSYEKL in the germline V gene. The CDR3 is made up of 14 amino acids. CDR3 bases: TGCGCCAGCAGTCTAGACAGGGTGGGTGAAAAACTGTTTTTT. Its protein product is CASSLDRVGEKLFF.

The V gene is TRBV20-1, the J gene TRBJ2-1, with 9 bases matching TRBD2. From germline, CDR1 is DFQATT and CDR2 SNEGSKA (reference sequence). This CDR3 is 13 amino acids long. V was pared by 3 bases and J by 7 bases, with 4 bases of the junction left unmatched. The CDR3 spells CSASRTSVNEQFF. The DNA of the CDR3 is TGCAGTGCTAGTAGGACTAGCGTGAATGAGCAGTTCTTC.

The J gene is TRBJ2-1, the V gene TRBV5-1, with 8 positions matching TRBD2. This CDR3 contains 15 residues. The germline gives CDR1 SGHRS, CDR2 YFSETQ. Trimming at V came to 5 bases and at J to 2 bases, leaving 6 bases not matched to a gene. This CDR3 is CASRYSGTTYNEQFF. The CDR3 nucleotides are TGCGCCAGCAGATATAGCGGGACGACCTACAATGAGCAGTTCTTC.

V gene TRBV9 combines with J gene TRBJ2-3; TRBD1 matches at 9 bases. The CDR3 has 16 residues. CDR1 SGDLS and CDR2 YYNGEE come from the germline V gene. With V trimmed by 3 bases and J by 7 bases, 12 bases remained unmatched. CDR3 protein: CASSASGQGMGNTQYF. CDR3 in DNA: TGTGCCAGCAGCGCTTCGGGACAGGGCATGGGAAATACGCAGTATTTT.

The V call is TRBV10-3, the J call TRBJ2-1, with D unresolved. The germline CDR1 and CDR2 sequences are ENHRY and SYGVKD. Trimming removed 9 bases at V and 5 bases at J, with 8 bases between. The CDR3 loop spans 11 amino acids. The CDR3 protein is CAIGDDNEQFF. CDR3 DNA sequence: TGTGCCATAGGAGATGACAATGAGCAGTTCTTC.

This sequence joins TRBV4-1 and TRBJ1-1; D unresolved. Between the trimmed V and J ends, which lost 0 bases and 1 base, there was a span of 9 bases. From germline, CDR1 is MGHRA and CDR2 YSYEKL. The CDR3 runs to 15 residues. The CDR3 protein is CASSQDPGKNTEAFF. As DNA, the CDR3 is TGCGCCAGCAGCCAAGATCCGGGGAAGAACACTGAAGCTTTCTTT.

This chain uses TRBV6-5 with TRBJ2-3; D is ambiguous. V shed 0 bases and J shed 4 bases, with 8 bases lying between them. The CDR3 length is 14 residues. From germline, CDR1 is MNHEY and CDR2 SVGAGI. The CDR3: CASSYSRSSDTQYF. DNA of the CDR3: TGTGCCAGCAGTTACTCTCGGTCTTCAGATACGCAGTATTTT.

The chain is built from TRBV29-1 and TRBJ2-7; TRBD2 matches at 10 bases. This CDR3 contains 14 residues. Germline assignment: CDR1 SQVTM and CDR2 ANQGSEA. V shed 4 bases and J 2 bases; nucleotides not matched to a gene: 5. The CDR3 nucleotides read TGCAGCGTTGCGGTAGCGGGGGGAACCTACGAGCAGTACTTC. Residues: CSVAVAGGTYEQYF.

V and J are TRBV4-1 and TRBJ1-2; the D gene is possibly TRBD1 (6 bases). The CDR3 is 15 amino acids. Germline CDR1 and CDR2: MGHRA and YSYEKL. V lost 3 bases and J lost 3, with 14 bases in between. CDR3 sequence reads: CASSHQDRRDYGYTF. The CDR3 region has the DNA TGCGCCAGCAGCCACCAAGACAGGCGCGACTATGGCTACACCTTC.

This clone was detected only once. This rearrangement joins TRBV5-1 to TRBJ1-3; 11 bases agree with TRBD1. Germline loops: CDR1 SGHRS, CDR2 YFSETQ. This CDR3 is built from 17 residues. With 4 bases clipped from V and 8 bases from J, the junction kept 14 bases outside the gene matches. The CDR3 sequence is CASSQGRDRGFSDTIYF. Written as DNA, the CDR3 is TGCGCCAGCAGCCAAGGCCGGGACAGGGGGTTCTCGGACACCATATATTTT.

V is TRBV19 and J is TRBJ1-5; D is uncertain. The CDR3 is 16 residues long. The V end lost 2 bases, the J end lost 4 bases, and 15 bases lay between the germline ends. Per germline, CDR1 LNHDA and CDR2 SQIVND (reference sequence). The CDR3 loop reads CASSINWGVSNQPQHF. DNA of the CDR3: TGTGCCAGTAGTATAAATTGGGGAGTTTCAAATCAGCCCCAGCATTTT. The full variable domain, in which reference TRBV19 and TRBJ1-5 provide the parts outside the CDR3, is DGGITQSPKYLFRKEGQNVTLSCEQNLNHDAMYWYRQDPGQGLRLIYYSQIVNDFQKGDIAEGYSVSREKKESFPLTVTSAQKNPTAFYLCASSINWGVSNQPQHFGDGTRLSIL.